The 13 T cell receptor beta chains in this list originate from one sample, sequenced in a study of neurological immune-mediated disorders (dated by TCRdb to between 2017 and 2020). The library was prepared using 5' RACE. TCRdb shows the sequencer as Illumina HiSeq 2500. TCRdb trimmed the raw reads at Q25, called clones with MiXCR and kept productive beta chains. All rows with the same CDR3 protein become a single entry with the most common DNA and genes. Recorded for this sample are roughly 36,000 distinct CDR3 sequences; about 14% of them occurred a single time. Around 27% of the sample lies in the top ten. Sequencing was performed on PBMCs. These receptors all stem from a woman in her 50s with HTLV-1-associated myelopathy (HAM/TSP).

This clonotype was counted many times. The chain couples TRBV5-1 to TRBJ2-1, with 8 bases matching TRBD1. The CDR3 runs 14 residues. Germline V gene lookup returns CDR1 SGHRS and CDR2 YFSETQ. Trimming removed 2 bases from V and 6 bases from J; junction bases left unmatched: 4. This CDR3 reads CASSLDRGGNEQFF. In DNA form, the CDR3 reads TGCGCCAGCAGCTTAGACAGGGGTGGCAATGAGCAGTTCTTC.

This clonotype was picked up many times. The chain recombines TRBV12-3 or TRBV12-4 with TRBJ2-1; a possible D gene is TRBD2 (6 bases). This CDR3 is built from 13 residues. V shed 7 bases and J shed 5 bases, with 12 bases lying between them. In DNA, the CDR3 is TGTGCCAGCACTAATAGCGGAAACAATGAGCAGTTCTTC. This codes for CASTNSGNNEQFF.

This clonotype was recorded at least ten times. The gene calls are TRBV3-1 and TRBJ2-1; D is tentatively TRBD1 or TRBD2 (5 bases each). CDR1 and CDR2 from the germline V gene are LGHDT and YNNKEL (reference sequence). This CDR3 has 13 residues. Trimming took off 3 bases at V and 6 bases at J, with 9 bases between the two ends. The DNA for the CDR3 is TGTGCCAGCAGCCACCGGGACGCCAATGAGCAGTTCTTC. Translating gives CASSHRDANEQFF.

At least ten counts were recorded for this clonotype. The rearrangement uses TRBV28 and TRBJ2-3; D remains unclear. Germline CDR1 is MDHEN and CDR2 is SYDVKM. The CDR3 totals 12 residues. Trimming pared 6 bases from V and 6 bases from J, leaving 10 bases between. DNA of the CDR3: TGTGCCAGCAGGCCGACCGGCGATACGCAGTATTTT. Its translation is CASRPTGDTQYF.

CDR3 region: CASSWRTGDDDTIYF. DNA for the CDR3: TGTGCCAGCAGCTGGCGTACAGGGGACGATGACACCATATATTTT. The V call is TRBV7-2, the J call TRBJ1-3, with TRBD1 matching over 7 bases. Trimming removed 4 bases from V and 8 bases from J; junction bases left unmatched: 11. The CDR3 extends over 15 amino acids. Germline V gene sequence: CDR1 SGHTA, CDR2 FQGNSA. Supplemented by reference TRBV7-2 and TRBJ1-3, the full variable domain reads GAGVSQSPSNKVTEKGKDVELRCDPISGHTALYWYRQSLGQGLEFLIYFQGNSAPDKSGLPSDRFSAERTGGSVSTLTIQRTQQEDSAVYLCASSWRTGDDDTIYFGEGSWLTVV.

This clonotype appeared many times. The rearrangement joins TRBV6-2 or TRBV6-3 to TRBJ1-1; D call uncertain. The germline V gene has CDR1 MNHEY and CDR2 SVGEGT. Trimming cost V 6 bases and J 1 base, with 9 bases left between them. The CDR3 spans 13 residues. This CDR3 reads CASRGSPNTEAFF. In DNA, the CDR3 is TGTGCCAGCAGGGGCAGTCCGAACACTGAAGCTTTCTTT.

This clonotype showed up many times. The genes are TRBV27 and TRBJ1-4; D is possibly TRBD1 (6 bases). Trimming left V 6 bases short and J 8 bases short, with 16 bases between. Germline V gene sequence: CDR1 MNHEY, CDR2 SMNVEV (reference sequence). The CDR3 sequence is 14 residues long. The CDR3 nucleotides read TGTGCCAGCAGAAGGACAGTAGACACCGAAAAACTGTTTTTT. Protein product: CASRRTVDTEKLFF.

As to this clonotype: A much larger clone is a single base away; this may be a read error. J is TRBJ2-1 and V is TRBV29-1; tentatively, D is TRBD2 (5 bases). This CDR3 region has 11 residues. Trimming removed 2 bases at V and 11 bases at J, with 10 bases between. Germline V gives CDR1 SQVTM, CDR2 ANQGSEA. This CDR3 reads CSVERGGKQFF. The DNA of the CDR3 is TGCAGCGTTGAACGAGGAGGTAAGCAGTTCTTC.

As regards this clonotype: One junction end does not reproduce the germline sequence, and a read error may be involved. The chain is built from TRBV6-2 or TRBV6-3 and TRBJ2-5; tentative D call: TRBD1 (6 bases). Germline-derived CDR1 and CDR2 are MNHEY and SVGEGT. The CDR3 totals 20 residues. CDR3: CASGYPPWRRSGEKKETQYF. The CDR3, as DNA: TGTGCCAGCGGTTACCCGCCCTGGCGCAGGTCAGGGGAAAAGAAGGAGACCCAGTACTTC.

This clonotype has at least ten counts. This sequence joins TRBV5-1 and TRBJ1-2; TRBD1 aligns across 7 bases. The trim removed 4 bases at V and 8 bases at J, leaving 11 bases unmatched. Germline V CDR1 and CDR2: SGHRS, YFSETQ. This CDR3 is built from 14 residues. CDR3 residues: CASSPQTGVGGYTF. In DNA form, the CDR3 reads TGCGCCAGCAGCCCACAAACAGGGGTAGGCGGCTACACCTTC.

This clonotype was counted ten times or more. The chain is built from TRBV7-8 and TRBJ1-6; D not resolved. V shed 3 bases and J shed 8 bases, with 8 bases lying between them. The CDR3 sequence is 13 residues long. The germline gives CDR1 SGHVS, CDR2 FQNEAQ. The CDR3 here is CASSFDRDSPLHF. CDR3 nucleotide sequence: TGTGCCAGCAGCTTTGACCGAGATTCACCCCTCCACTTT.

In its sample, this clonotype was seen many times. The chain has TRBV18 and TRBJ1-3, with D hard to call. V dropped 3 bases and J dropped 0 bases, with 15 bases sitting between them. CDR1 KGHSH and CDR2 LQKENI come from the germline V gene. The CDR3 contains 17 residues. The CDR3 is CASSPVPARSSGNTIYF. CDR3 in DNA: TGTGCCAGCTCACCTGTACCGGCTCGGAGCTCTGGAAACACCATATATTTT.

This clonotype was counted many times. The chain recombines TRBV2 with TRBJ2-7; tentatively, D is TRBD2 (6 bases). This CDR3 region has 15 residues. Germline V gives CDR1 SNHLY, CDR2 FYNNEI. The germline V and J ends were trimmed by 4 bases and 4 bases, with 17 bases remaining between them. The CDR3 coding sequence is TGTGCCAGCAGTGTAGGCGGGGCGGCCATATACGAGCAGTACGTC. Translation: CASSVGGAAIYEQYV.